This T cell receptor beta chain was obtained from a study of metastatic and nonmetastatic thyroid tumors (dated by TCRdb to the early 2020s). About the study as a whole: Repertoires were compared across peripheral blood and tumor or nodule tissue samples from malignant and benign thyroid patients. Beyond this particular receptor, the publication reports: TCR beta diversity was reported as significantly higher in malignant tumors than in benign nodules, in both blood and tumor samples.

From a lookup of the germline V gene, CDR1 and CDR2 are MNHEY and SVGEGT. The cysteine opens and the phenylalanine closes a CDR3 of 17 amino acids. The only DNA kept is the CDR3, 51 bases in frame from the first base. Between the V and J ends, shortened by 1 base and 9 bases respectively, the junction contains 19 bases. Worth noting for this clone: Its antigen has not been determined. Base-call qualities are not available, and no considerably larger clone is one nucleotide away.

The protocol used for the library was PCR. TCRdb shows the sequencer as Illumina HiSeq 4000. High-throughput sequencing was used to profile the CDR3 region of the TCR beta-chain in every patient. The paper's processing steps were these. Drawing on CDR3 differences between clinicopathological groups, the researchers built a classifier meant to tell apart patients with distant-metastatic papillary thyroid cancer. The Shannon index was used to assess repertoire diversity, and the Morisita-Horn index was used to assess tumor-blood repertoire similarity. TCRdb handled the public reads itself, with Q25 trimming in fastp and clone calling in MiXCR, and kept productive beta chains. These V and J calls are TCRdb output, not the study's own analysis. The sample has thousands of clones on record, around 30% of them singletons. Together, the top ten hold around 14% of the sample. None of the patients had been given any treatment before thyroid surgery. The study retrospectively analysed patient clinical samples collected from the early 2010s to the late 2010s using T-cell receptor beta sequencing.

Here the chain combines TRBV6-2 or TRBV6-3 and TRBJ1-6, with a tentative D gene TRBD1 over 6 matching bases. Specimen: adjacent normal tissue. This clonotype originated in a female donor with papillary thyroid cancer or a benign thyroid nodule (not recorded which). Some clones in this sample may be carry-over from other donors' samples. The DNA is TGTGCCAGCAGTTACTTACCCGGACAGCCCGGCGGTTCACCCCTCCACTTT. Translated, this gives CASSYLPGQPGGSPLHF.